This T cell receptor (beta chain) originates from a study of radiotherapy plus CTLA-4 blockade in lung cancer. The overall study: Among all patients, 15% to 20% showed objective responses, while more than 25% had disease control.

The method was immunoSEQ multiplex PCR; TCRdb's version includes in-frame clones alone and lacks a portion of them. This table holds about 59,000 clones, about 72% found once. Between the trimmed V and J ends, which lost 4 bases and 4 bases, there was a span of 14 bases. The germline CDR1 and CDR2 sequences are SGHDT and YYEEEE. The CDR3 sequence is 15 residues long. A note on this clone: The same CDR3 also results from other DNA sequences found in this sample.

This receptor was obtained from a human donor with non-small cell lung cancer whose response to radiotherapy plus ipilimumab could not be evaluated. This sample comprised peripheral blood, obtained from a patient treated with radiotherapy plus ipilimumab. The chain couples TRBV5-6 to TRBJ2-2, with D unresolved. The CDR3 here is CASSDQTGLTGELFF. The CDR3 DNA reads TGTGCCAGCAGCGATCAAACGGGTCTCACCGGGGAGCTGTTTTTT.